What follows are 23 T cell receptor beta chains derived from one specimen sequenced in a study of TIL therapy for anti-PD-1-resistant metastatic lung cancer. Time point specified: pre-treatment sample, taken before nivolumab and TIL therapy. The immunoSEQ assay was v3. The repertoire was sequenced with immunoSEQ multiplex PCR; TCRdb's copy has only in-frame clones and lacks some. Of about 50,000 clones listed, just over 85% are singletons. Sequenced here: blood, sampled at baseline. These receptors were collected from a person between 25 and 80 years old with non-small cell lung cancer.

The genes are TRBV27 and TRBJ1-6; D is undetermined. The germline gives CDR1 MNHEY, CDR2 SMNVEV (reference sequence). The CDR3 covers 14 residues. V was pared by 3 bases and J by 8 bases, with 11 bases between. This CDR3 is CASSLGGLHSPLHF. CDR3 sequence (DNA): TGTGCCAGCAGTTTGGGAGGCCTCCATTCACCCCTCCACTTT.

The chain recombines TRBV12-3 or TRBV12-4 with TRBJ2-3; 8 bases map to TRBD2. J lost 9 bases, V lost 6 bases, and 5 bases had no gene match. CDR3 length equals 12 residues. CDR3 in amino acids: CASRGGTRTQYF. CDR3 sequence (DNA): TGTGCCAGCAGGGGAGGGACTAGAACGCAGTATTTT.

The rearrangement joins TRBV29-1 to TRBJ1-1; 8 nucleotides align to TRBD1. Germline V gene sequence: CDR1 SQVTM, CDR2 ANQGSEA. The CDR3 totals 14 residues. Trimming removed 3 bases from V and 4 bases from J; junction bases left unmatched: 7. This CDR3 reads CSVERDRTRTEAFF. The CDR3 DNA reads TGCAGCGTTGAGAGGGACAGGACCCGCACTGAAGCTTTCTTT.

The chain uses TRBV30 and TRBJ1-1, with 7 bases identical to TRBD1. Trimming took 4 bases from V and 2 from J; bases not matched to a gene: 4. Germline CDR1 reads GTSNPN; CDR2 reads SVGIG (reference sequence). There are 13 residues in the CDR3. DNA of the CDR3: TGTGCCTGGACCCGGGACAGAAACACTGAAGCTTTCTTT. Translated, it gives CAWTRDRNTEAFF.

Only a few counts were recorded for this clone. The rearrangement joins TRBV25-1 to TRBJ1-6; TRBD1 is a possible D gene (6 bases). This CDR3 is built from 14 residues. CDR1 and CDR2 from the germline V gene are MGHDK and SYGVNS. Trimming took 7 bases from V and 8 from J, leaving 15 bases between them. CDR3 nucleotide sequence: TGTGCCAGCACGGGGGGGGCCATTGATTCACCCCTCCACTTT. This codes for CASTGGAIDSPLHF.

This clone was seen only once. The genes are TRBV5-5 and TRBJ1-2; possibly TRBD1 for D (6 bases). CDR3 length: 13 residues. CDR1 and CDR2 (germline): SGHKS, YYEKEE (reference sequence). V lost 4 bases and J 2 bases, leaving 9 bases between the germline ends. The CDR3 spells CASSTGQNYGYTF. The CDR3 DNA sequence: TGTGCCAGCAGCACCGGACAGAACTATGGCTACACCTTC.

The chain links TRBV18 to TRBJ1-1, with a tentative D call TRBD1 (6 bases). Germline V gives CDR1 KGHSH, CDR2 LQKENI. CDR3 length: 16 amino acids. V shed 6 bases and J shed 0 bases, with 17 bases lying between them. For the CDR3, the DNA is TGTGCCAGCTCTCCGCTCGGGACATCCTTGAACACTGAAGCTTTCTTT. It codes for CASSPLGTSLNTEAFF.

The chain recombines TRBV6-5 with TRBJ1-6; D unclear. The CDR3 totals 15 residues. The germline V gene has CDR1 MNHEY and CDR2 SVGAGI. V lost 2 bases and J lost 7, with 12 bases in between. CDR3 DNA: TGTGCCAGCAGTTACCGGGAAACGGGGAATTCACCCCTCCACTTT. Translating gives CASSYRETGNSPLHF.

CDR3 sequence: CASSQGEGLNQPQHF. CDR3 sequence (DNA): TGCGCCAGCAGCCAAGGCGAAGGACTGAATCAGCCCCAGCATTTT. This chain joins TRBV4-3 and TRBJ1-5; D is unclear. The germline CDR1 and CDR2 sequences are LGHNA and YSLEER. The CDR3 is 15 amino acids. The V end was cut by 1 base, the J end by 4 bases, with 11 bases between.

The chain uses TRBV5-1 and TRBJ2-1, with 9 bases that match TRBD2. Trimming took 2 bases from V and 8 from J; bases not matched to a gene: 11. There are 16 residues in the CDR3. Germline lookup yields CDR1 SGHRS and CDR2 YFSETQ. CDR3 nucleotides: TGCGCCAGCAGCTTACGGACTAGCGCATTACAAGATGAGCAGTTCTTC. This sequence encodes CASSLRTSALQDEQFF.

The chain has TRBV30 and TRBJ2-5; 13 bases are shared with TRBD2. The CDR3 spans 22 residues. Germline lookup yields CDR1 GTSNPN and CDR2 SVGIG (reference sequence). With 2 bases clipped from V and 4 bases from J, the junction kept 25 bases outside the gene matches. The CDR3, as DNA: TGTGCCTGGAGTCCTTGGTCATCTGTAGGACTAGCGGGAGAGTTGGATGGAGAGACCCAGTACTTC. The encoded protein is CAWSPWSSVGLAGELDGETQYF.

V gene TRBV7-2 combines with J gene TRBJ1-4; D gene ambiguous. Germline V lookup: CDR1 SGHTA, CDR2 FQGNSA. This CDR3 contains 14 residues. Between the trimmed V and J ends, which lost 2 bases and 8 bases, there was a span of 12 bases. The CDR3 sequence: CASSLPPEREKLFF. The CDR3 DNA reads as TGTGCCAGCAGCTTACCCCCGGAGCGGGAAAAACTGTTTTTT.

The CDR3 DNA follows: TGTGCCAGCTCAACGGGACAGGGGGCTAGTCAGCCCCAGCATTTT. This translates into CASSTGQGASQPQHF. The chain uses TRBV18 and TRBJ1-5; 12 nucleotides match TRBD1. The V gene's germline CDR1 is KGHSH and CDR2 LQKENI. V shed 5 bases and J 6 bases; nucleotides not matched to a gene: 5. There are 15 residues in the CDR3.

CDR3 loop: CASSPPGATNIQYF. As DNA, the CDR3 is TGTGCCAGCAGCCCCCCAGGCGCGACGAACATTCAGTACTTC. The V call is TRBV7-2, the J call TRBJ2-4; D gene uncertain. The CDR3 loop spans 14 amino acids. Germline V gene sequence: CDR1 SGHTA, CDR2 FQGNSA. Trimming took 5 bases from V and 7 from J, leaving 15 bases between them.

The chain employs TRBV19 and TRBJ1-4; D gene unclear. Germline CDR1 and CDR2: LNHDA and SQIVND (reference sequence). CDR3 length: 15 amino acids. The germline V and J ends were trimmed by 1 base and 0 bases, with 6 bases remaining between them. CDR3 residues: CASSIGQTTNEKLFF. DNA of the CDR3: TGTGCCAGTAGTATAGGCCAAACAACTAATGAAAAACTGTTTTTT.

The CDR3 loop reads CASSIEVPNYGYTF. Written as DNA, the CDR3 is TGTGCCAGTAGTATCGAGGTTCCCAACTATGGCTACACCTTC. The chain employs TRBV19 and TRBJ1-2; D remains ambiguous. The V end lost 3 bases, the J end lost 2 bases, and 10 bases lay between the germline ends. CDR3 length equals 14 residues. The germline V gene has CDR1 LNHDA and CDR2 SQIVND (reference sequence).

The chain couples TRBV9 to TRBJ2-5; 9 bases line up with TRBD2. Germline assignment: CDR1 SGDLS and CDR2 YYNGEE. This CDR3 contains 17 residues. V gave up 0 bases and J gave up 2 bases; unmatched junction bases: 8. This CDR3 reads CASSVGLASGVQETQYF. CDR3 bases: TGTGCCAGCAGCGTAGGTTTGGCTAGCGGGGTTCAAGAGACCCAGTACTTC.

The gene calls are TRBV7-8 and TRBJ2-7; possibly TRBD2 for D (7 bases). Germline V lookup: CDR1 SGHVS, CDR2 FQNEAQ. Between the trimmed V and J ends, which lost 0 bases and 5 bases, there was a span of 20 bases. CDR3 length: 17 amino acids. The CDR3 spells CASSLAFGGGREDEQYF. The CDR3 nucleotides are TGTGCCAGCAGCTTAGCATTTGGGGGGGGGCGTGAGGACGAGCAGTACTTC.

CDR3 sequence (DNA): TGTGCCGCACAGGGGGACACTGAAGCTTTCTTT. It is translated as CAAQGDTEAFF. V gene TRBV19 combines with J gene TRBJ1-1; 8 bases align to TRBD1. Germline V gives CDR1 LNHDA, CDR2 SQIVND (reference sequence). J lost 3 bases, V lost 11 bases, and 2 bases had no gene match. CDR3 length: 11 amino acids.

This clone has more than one count but fewer than ten. The chain carries TRBV5-1 and TRBJ2-2, with a tentative D call TRBD2 (6 bases). V was trimmed by 4 bases and J by 6 bases, leaving 16 bases between them. Looked up from germline, CDR1 is SGHRS and CDR2 is YFSETQ. This CDR3 has 15 amino acids. CDR3 region: CASSQTSSGAGELFF. The CDR3 DNA is TGCGCCAGCAGCCAAACATCATCGGGAGCCGGGGAGCTGTTTTTT.

V usage is TRBV5-1 and J usage is TRBJ2-7; the match to TRBD1 covers 7 bases. J was trimmed by 7 bases and V by 7 bases; bases with no gene match: 8. CDR1 is SGHRS, CDR2 YFSETQ, per germline. The CDR3 sequence is 12 residues long. CDR3: CASGDRTGEQYF. CDR3 nucleotides: TGCGCCAGCGGGGACAGAACGGGGGAGCAGTACTTC.

The rearrangement uses TRBV15 and TRBJ2-1; D gene ambiguous. V was shortened by 4 bases and J by 8 bases, with 6 bases between the two germline ends. In germline, CDR1 is LNHNV, CDR2 YYDKDF (reference sequence). The CDR3 has 11 residues. CDR3 residues: CATSTRDEQFF. The CDR3, as DNA: TGTGCCACCAGCACTCGGGATGAGCAGTTCTTC.

In its sample, this clone was seen once. The V gene is TRBV4-2, the J gene TRBJ2-1; D is perhaps TRBD2 (6 bases). The V gene's germline CDR1 is LGHNA and CDR2 YNFKEQ. This CDR3 contains 15 residues. With 3 bases removed from V and 5 bases from J, the gap between germline ends came to 14 bases. CDR3 bases: TGTGCCAGCAGCCAGCCGGGACTCCGTAACAATGAGCAGTTCTTC. This translates into CASSQPGLRNNEQFF.